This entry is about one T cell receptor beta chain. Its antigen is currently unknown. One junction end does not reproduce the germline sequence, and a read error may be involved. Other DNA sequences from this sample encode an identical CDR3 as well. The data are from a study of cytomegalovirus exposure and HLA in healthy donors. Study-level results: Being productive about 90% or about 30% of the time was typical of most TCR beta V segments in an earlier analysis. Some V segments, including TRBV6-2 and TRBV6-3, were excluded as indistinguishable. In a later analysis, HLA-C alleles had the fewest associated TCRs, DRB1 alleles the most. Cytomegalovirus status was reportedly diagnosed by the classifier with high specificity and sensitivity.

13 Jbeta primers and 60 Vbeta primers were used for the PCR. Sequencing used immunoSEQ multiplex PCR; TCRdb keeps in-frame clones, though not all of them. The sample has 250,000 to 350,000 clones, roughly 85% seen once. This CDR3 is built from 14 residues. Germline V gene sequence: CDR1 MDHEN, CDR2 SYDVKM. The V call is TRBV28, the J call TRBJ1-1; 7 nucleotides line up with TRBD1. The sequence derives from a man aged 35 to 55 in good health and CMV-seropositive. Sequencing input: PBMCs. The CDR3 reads CASSLAPGQPTAFF. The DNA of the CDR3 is TGCGCCAGCAGTTTGGCGCCGGGACAGCCAACGGCTTTCTTT. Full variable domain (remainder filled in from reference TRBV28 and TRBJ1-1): DVKVTQSSRYLVKRTGEKVFLECVQDMDHENMFWYRQDPGLGLRLIYFSYDVKMKEKGDIPEGYSVSREKKERFSLILESASTNQTSMYLCASSLAPGQPTAFFGQGTRLTVV.